This paragraph covers one T cell receptor (beta chain) sequence. Antigen unknown. Time point given: cycle 4 day 1 (C4D1), after less than seven weeks of nivolumab. Brentuximab vedotin exposure varied among the patients, all of whom had relapsed after autologous stem cell transplantation. The study purified CD4+ T cells from thawed PBMCs using magnetic negative selection. This specimen comes from a study of PD-1 blockade in classical Hodgkin lymphoma. The study, taken as a whole, reports: Baseline diversity in complete responders resembled that of newly diagnosed patients. Exclusion covered patients beginning nivolumab under 1 year post-ASCT.

Repertoires were generated with immunoSEQ multiplex PCR, while TCRdb's copy carries only in-frame clones and drops some. The sample carries several thousand clones, 79% recorded once. The sequence was collected from a human donor with classical Hodgkin lymphoma. The sample in question was CD4+ T cells from blood, obtained before the fourth cycle of nivolumab.

The CDR3: CASSTQKGGGRAYNEQFF. The CDR3 bases are TGTGCCAGCAGCACGCAAAAGGGGGGGGGTAGAGCCTACAATGAGCAGTTCTTC. The chain recombines TRBV11-2 with TRBJ2-1; D is possibly TRBD2 (7 bases). The V gene's germline CDR1 is SGHAT and CDR2 FQNNGV. CDR3 size: 18 residues. V gave up 5 bases and J gave up 2 bases, with 22 bases separating them.